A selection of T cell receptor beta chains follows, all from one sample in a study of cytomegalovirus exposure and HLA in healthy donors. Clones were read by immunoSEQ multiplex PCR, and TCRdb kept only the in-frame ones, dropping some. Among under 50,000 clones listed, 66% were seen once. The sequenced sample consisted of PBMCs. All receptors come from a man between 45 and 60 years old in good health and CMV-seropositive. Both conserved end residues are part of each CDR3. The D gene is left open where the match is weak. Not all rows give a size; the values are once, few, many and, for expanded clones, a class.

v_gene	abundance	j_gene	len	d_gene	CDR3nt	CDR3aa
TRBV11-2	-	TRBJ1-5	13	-	TGTGCCAGCAGCTTAGACGAGCGTCAGCCCCAGCATTTT	CASSLDERQPQHF
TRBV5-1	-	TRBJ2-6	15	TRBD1	TGCGCCAGCAGCACAGGGGGAGGTGGGGCCAACGTCCTGACTTTC	CASSTGGGGANVLTF
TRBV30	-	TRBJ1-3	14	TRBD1	TGTGCCTGGGCTCCGGGACAGGGGACGCACACCATATATTTT	CAWAPGQGTHTIYF
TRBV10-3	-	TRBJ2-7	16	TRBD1	TGTGCCATCAGTGAGTCGAGACAGGGTAACTCCTACGAGCAGTACTTC	CAISESRQGNSYEQYF
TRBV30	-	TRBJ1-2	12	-	TGTGCCTGGAGCGCCTCCGTGGGCGGCTACACCTTC	CAWSASVGGYTF
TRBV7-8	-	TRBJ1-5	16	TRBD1	TGTGCCAGCAGCGTCCTCGGGACAGGGGGCAATCAGCCCCAGCATTTT	CASSVLGTGGNQPQHF
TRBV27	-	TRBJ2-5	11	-	TGTGCCAGCAGCCGGGGAGAGACCCAGTACTTC	CASSRGETQYF
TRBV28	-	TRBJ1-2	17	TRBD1	TGTGCCAGCAGTCTACCCCCCCGGCTACGACAGGGCTATGGCTACACCTTC	CASSLPPRLRQGYGYTF
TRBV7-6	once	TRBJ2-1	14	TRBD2	TGTGCCAGCAGCTTAGCGGGGGGGTACAATGAGCAGTTCTTC	CASSLAGGYNEQFF
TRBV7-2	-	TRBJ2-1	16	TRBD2	TGTGCCAGCAGCCCCCGACTAGCGGGGGGCTACAATGAGCAGTTCTTC	CASSPRLAGGYNEQFF
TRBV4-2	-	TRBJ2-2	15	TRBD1	TGTGCCAGCAGTCCGGGACAGGGGGACACCGGGGAGCTGTTTTTT	CASSPGQGDTGELFF
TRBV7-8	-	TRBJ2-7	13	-	TGTGCCAGCAGCTTCACCGCCGGGATGGAGCAGTACTTC	CASSFTAGMEQYF
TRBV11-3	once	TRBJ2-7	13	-	TGTGCCAGCAGCTCCGGGACAAGGCACGAGCAGTACTTC	CASSSGTRHEQYF
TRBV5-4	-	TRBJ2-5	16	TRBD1	TGTGCCAGCAGCGCAACGGACAGGGGGCTAGGCGAGACCCAGTACTTC	CASSATDRGLGETQYF
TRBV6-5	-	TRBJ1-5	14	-	TGTGCCAGCAGTTTCAGGGGCCCCGGGCAGCCCCAGCATTTT	CASSFRGPGQPQHF